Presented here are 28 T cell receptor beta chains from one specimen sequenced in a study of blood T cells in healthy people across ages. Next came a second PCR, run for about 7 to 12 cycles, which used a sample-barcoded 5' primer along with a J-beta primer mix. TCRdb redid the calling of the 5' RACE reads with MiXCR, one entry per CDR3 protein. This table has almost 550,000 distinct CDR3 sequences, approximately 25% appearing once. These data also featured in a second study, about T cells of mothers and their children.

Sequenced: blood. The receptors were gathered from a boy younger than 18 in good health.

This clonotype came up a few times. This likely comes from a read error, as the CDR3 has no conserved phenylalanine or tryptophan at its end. In DNA form, the CDR3 reads TGTGCCAGCAGCGTAGGGGCGCTCTCCTTTGACACCACGAACACTGAAGCTTTCCTT. This translates into CASSVGALSFDTTNTEAFL. The chain joins TRBV9 to TRBJ1-1; D not resolved. Germline assignment: CDR1 SGDLS and CDR2 YYNGEE. The CDR3 is made up of 19 amino acids. V lost 0 bases, J lost 1 base, and 22 bases lay in between.

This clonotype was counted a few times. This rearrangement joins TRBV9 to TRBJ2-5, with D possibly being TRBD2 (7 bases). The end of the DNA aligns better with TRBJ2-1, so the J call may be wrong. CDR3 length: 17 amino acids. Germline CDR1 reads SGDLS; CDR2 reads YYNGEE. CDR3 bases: TGTGCCAGCAGCGTCCGACCCCAGGGGCTAGCGGTCGATGAGCAGTTCTTC. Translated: CASSVRPQGLAVDEQFF.

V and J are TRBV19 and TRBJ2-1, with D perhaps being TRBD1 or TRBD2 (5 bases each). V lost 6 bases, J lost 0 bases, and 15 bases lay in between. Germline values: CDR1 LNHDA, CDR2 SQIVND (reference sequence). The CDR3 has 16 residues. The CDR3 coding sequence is TGTGCCAGTAGCCCCGTTGACAGCGGCTCCTACAATGAGCAGTTCTTC. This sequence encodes CASSPVDSGSYNEQFF. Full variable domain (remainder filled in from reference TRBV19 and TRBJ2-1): DGGITQSPKYLFRKEGQNVTLSCEQNLNHDAMYWYRQDPGQGLRLIYYSQIVNDFQKGDIAEGYSVSREKKESFPLTVTSAQKNPTAFYLCASSPVDSGSYNEQFFGPGTRLTVL.

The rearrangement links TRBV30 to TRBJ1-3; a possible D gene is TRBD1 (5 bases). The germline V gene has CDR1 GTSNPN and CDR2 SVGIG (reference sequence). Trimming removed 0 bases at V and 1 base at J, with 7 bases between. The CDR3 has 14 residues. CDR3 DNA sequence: TGTGCCTGGAGTGTAGGGGTGTCTGGAAACACCATATATTTT. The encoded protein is CAWSVGVSGNTIYF.

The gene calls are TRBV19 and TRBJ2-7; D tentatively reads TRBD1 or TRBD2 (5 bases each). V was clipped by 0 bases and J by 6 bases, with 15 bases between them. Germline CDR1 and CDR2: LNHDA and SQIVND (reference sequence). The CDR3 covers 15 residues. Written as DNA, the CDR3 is TGTGCCAGTAGTATAGACAGGGCAGGACTCGGCGAGCAGTACTTC. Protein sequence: CASSIDRAGLGEQYF.

The CDR3 here is CASSLAGPSEQYF. CDR3 nucleotides: TGTGCCAGCAGTTTAGCGGGGCCCTCCGAGCAGTACTTC. This chain links TRBV27 with TRBJ2-7; tentatively, D is TRBD2 (6 bases). This CDR3 is built from 13 residues. Trimming stripped 2 bases from V and 6 bases from J, with 11 bases between. In germline, CDR1 is MNHEY, CDR2 SMNVEV (reference sequence).

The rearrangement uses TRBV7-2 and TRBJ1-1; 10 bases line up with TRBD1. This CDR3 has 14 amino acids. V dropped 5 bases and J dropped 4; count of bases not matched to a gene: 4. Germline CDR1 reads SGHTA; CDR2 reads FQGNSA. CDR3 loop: CASSRGQGFTEAFF. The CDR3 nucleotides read TGTGCCAGCAGCCGGGGACAGGGGTTCACTGAAGCTTTCTTT. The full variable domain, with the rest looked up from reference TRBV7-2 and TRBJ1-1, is GAGVSQSPSNKVTEKGKDVELRCDPISGHTALYWYRQSLGQGLEFLIYFQGNSAPDKSGLPSDRFSAERTGGSVSTLTIQRTQQEDSAVYLCASSRGQGFTEAFFGQGTRLTVV.

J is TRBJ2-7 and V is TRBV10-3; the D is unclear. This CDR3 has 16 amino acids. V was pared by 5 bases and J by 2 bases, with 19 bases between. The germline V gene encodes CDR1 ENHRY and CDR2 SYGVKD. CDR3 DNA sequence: TGTGCCATCAGTCTAGTTCCGGTTGTCCACACCTACGAGCAGTACTTC. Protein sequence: CAISLVPVVHTYEQYF.

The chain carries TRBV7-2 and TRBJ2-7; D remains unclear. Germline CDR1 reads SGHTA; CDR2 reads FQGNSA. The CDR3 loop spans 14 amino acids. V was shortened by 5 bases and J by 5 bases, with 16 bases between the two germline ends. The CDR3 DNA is TGTGCCAGCAGCCAACCCCCCACTACTCACGAGCAGTACTTC. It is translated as CASSQPPTTHEQYF.

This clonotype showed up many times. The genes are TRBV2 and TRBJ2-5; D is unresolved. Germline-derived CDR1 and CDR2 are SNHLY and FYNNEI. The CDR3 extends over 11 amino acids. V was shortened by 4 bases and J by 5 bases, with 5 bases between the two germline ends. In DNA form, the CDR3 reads TGTGCCAGCAGTGGTCTCGAGACCCAGTACTTC. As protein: CASSGLETQYF.

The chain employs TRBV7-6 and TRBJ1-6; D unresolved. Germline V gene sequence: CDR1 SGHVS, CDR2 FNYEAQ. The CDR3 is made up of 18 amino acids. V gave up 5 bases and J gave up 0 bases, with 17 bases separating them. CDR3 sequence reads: CASSLRKRPNSYNSPLHF. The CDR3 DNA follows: TGTGCCAGCAGCCTTAGGAAGAGGCCCAACTCCTATAATTCACCCCTCCACTTT.

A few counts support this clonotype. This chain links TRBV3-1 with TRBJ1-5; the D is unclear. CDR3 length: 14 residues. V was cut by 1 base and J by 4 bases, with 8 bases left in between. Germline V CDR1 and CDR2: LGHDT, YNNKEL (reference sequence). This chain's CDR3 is CASSQVCQNQPQHF. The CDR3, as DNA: TGTGCCAGCAGCCAAGTCTGTCAGAATCAGCCCCAGCATTTT. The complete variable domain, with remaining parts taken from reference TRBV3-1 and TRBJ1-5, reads DTAVSQTPKYLVTQMGNDKSIKCEQNLGHDTMYWYKQDSKKFLKIMFSYNNKELIINETVPNRFSPKSPDKAHLNLHINSLELGDSAVYFCASSQVCQNQPQHFGDGTRLSIL.

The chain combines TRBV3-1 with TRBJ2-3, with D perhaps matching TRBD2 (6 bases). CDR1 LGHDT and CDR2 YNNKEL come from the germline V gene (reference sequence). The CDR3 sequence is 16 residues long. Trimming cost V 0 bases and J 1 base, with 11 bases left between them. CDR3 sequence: CASSQDPPGGTDTQYF. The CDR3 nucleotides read TGTGCCAGCAGCCAAGACCCCCCGGGGGGCACAGATACGCAGTATTTT.

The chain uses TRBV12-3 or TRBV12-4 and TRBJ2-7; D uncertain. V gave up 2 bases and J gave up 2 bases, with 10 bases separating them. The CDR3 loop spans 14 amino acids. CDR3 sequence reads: CASSLSNRAYEQYF. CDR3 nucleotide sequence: TGTGCCAGCAGTTTATCGAACAGAGCCTACGAGCAGTACTTC.

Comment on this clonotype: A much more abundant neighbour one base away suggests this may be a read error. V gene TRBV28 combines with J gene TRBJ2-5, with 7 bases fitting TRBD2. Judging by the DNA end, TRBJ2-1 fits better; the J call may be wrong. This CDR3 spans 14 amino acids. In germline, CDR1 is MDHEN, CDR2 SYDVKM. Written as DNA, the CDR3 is TGTGCCAGCCTGCGGGAGAGAGGTCGGGTTGACCAGTTCTTC. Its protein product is CASLRERGRVDQFF.

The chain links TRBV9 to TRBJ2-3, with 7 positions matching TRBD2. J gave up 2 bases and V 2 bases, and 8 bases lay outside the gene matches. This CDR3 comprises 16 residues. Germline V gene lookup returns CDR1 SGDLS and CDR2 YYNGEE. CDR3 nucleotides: TGTGCCAGCAGCGTTGGGGCTAGCGGATACACAGATACGCAGTATTTT. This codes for CASSVGASGYTDTQYF. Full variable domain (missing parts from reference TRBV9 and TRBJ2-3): DSGVTQTPKHLITATGQRVTLRCSPRSGDLSVYWYQQSLDQGLQFLIQYYNGEERAKGNILERFSAQQFPDLHSELNLSSLELGDSALYFCASSVGASGYTDTQYFGPGTRLTVL.

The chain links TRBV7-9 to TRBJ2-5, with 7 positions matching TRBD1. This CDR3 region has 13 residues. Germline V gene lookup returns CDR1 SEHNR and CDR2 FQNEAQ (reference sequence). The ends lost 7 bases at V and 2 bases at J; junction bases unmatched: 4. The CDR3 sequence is CASKTGDQETQYF. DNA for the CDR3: TGTGCCAGCAAAACAGGGGATCAAGAGACCCAGTACTTC.

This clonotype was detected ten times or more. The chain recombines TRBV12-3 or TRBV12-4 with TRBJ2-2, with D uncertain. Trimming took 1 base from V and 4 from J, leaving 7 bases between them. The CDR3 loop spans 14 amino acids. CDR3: CASSLGSGTGELFF. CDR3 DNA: TGTGCCAGCAGTTTAGGGTCGGGCACCGGGGAGCTGTTTTTT.

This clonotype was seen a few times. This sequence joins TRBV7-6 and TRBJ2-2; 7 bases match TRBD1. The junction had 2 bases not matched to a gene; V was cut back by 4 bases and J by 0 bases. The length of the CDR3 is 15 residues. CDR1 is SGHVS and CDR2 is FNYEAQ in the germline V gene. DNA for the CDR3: TGTGCCAGCAGCTCGAGGGGGCCGAACACCGGGGAGCTGTTTTTT. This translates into CASSSRGPNTGELFF.

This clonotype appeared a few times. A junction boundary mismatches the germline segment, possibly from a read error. The CDR3 coding sequence is TGTGCCGGCAGCTCTGCGAACCAAGAGACCCAGTACTTC. Protein product: CAGSSANQETQYF. This chain joins TRBV7-9 and TRBJ2-5; D gene uncertain. In germline, CDR1 is SEHNR, CDR2 FQNEAQ (reference sequence). The CDR3 runs to 13 residues. The full variable domain, with the rest looked up from reference TRBV7-9 and TRBJ2-5, is DTGVSQNPRHKITKRGQNVTFRCDPISEHNRLYWYRQTLGQGPEFLTYFQNEAQLEKSRLLSDRFSAERPKGSFSTLEIQRTEQGDSAMYLCAGSSANQETQYFGPGTRLLVL.

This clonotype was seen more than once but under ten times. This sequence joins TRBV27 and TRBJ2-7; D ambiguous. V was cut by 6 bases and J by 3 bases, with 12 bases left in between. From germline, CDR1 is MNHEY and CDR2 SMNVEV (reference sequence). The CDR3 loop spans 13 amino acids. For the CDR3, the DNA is TGTGCCAGCAGGGGCAGGACCTACTACGAGCAGTACTTC. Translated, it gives CASRGRTYYEQYF.

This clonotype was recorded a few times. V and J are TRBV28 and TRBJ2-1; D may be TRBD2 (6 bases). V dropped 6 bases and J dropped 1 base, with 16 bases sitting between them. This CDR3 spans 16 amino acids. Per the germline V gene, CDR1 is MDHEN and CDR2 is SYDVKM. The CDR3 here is CASSSPAGKSYNEQFF. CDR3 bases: TGTGCCAGCAGCTCTCCAGCGGGCAAATCCTACAATGAGCAGTTCTTC.

The CDR3 nucleotides are TGTGCCAGCAGTCCTCGGGGAGGGGGGAATGAAAAACTGTTTTTT. Protein: CASSPRGGGNEKLFF. The genes are TRBV12-3 or TRBV12-4 and TRBJ1-4, with a possible D match to TRBD1 (6 bases). The CDR3 length is 15 residues. V was pared by 5 bases and J by 5 bases, with 15 bases between.

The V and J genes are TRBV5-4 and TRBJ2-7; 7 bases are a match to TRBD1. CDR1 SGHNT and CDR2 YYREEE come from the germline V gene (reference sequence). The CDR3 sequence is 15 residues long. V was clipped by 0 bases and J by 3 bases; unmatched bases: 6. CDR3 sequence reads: CASSLGGQGVYEQYF. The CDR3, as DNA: TGTGCCAGCAGCTTGGGAGGGCAGGGGGTCTACGAGCAGTACTTC. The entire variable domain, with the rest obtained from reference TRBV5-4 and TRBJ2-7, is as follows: ETGVTQSPTHLIKTRGQQVTLRCSSQSGHNTVSWYQQALGQGPQFIFQYYREEENGRGNFPPRFSGLQFPNYSSELNVNALELDDSALYLCASSLGGQGVYEQYFGPGTRLTVT.

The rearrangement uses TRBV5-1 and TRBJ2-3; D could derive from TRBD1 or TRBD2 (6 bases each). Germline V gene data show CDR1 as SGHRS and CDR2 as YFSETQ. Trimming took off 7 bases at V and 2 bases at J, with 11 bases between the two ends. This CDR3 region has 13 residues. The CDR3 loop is CASGTGATDTQYF. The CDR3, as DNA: TGCGCCAGCGGGACGGGGGCCACAGATACGCAGTATTTT.

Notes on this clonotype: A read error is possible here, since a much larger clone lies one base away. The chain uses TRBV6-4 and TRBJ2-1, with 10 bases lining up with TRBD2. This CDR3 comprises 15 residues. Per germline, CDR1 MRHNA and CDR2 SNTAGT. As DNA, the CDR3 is TGTGCCAGCAGTGACTCTAGCGGGGGGTACAATGAGCAGCTCTTC. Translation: CASSDSSGGYNEQLF.

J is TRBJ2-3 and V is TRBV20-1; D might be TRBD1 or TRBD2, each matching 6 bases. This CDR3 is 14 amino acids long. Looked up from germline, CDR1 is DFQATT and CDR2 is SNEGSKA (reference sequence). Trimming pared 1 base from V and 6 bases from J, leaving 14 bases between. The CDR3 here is CSARVLGGPDTQYF. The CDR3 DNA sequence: TGCAGTGCTAGAGTTCTAGGGGGGCCCGATACGCAGTATTTT.

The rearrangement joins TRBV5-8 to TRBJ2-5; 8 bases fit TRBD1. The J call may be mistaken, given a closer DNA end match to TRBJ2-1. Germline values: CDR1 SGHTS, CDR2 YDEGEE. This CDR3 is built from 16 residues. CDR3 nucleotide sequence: TGTGCCAGCAGCTTGGCCGGACAGGGAAACTACAATGAGCAGTTCTTC. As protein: CASSLAGQGNYNEQFF.